Following are 24 T cell receptor beta chains from one sample sequenced in a study of blood T cell repertoires in COVID-19. Method: immunoSEQ multiplex PCR; TCRdb's copy keeps in-frame clones and lacks some. The profile shows 300,000 or so clones, roughly 90% of them singletons. The sample consisted of PBMCs or T cells enriched from blood (not recorded which). All receptors come from a woman under 40 who had recovered from COVID-19.

The chain uses TRBV7-2 and TRBJ1-3; D is possibly TRBD1 (6 bases). The V gene's germline CDR1 is SGHTA and CDR2 FQGNSA. This CDR3 spans 15 amino acids. Trimming stripped 1 base from V and 2 bases from J, with 9 bases between. The CDR3 loop is CASSLDQGTGNTIYF. The CDR3 nucleotides read TGTGCCAGCAGCTTAGATCAGGGGACTGGAAACACCATATATTTT.

This chain connects TRBV30 to TRBJ2-5; D is perhaps TRBD1 (5 bases). Germline CDR1 reads GTSNPN; CDR2 reads SVGIG (reference sequence). V lost 2 bases and J 4 bases, leaving 11 bases between the germline ends. The CDR3 contains 13 residues. CDR3 protein: CAWSWGQGETQYF. The CDR3 coding sequence is TGTGCCTGGAGTTGGGGCCAAGGAGAGACCCAGTACTTC.

The chain has TRBV30 and TRBJ1-5; 9 bases align to TRBD1. The junction had 0 bases not matched to a gene; V was cut back by 1 base and J by 5 bases. There are 13 residues in the CDR3. Germline V gives CDR1 GTSNPN, CDR2 SVGIG (reference sequence). The CDR3 region is CAWSGQGDQPQHF. DNA for the CDR3: TGTGCCTGGAGTGGACAGGGGGATCAGCCCCAGCATTTT.

The chain combines TRBV5-6 with TRBJ2-5; maybe TRBD2 (5 bases). This CDR3 comprises 11 residues. Germline-derived CDR1 and CDR2 are SGHDT and YYEEEE. V was cut by 5 bases and J by 4 bases, with 6 bases left in between. The chain's CDR3 is CASRSGETQYF. CDR3 coding DNA: TGTGCCAGCAGGAGCGGAGAGACCCAGTACTTC.

The V and J genes are TRBV6-5 and TRBJ2-3, with D maybe TRBD1 (6 bases). Trimming removed 2 bases from V and 2 bases from J, with 14 bases in between. The CDR3 extends over 16 amino acids. The germline gives CDR1 MNHEY, CDR2 SVGAGI. The DNA for the CDR3 is TGTGCCAGCAGTTACAAAGGGACACGGAACACAGATACGCAGTATTTT. Its protein is CASSYKGTRNTDTQYF.

V is TRBV3-1 (or the pseudogene TRBV3-2) and J is TRBJ1-2; tentatively, D is TRBD1 (5 bases). CDR1 is LGHDT and CDR2 is YNNKEL in the germline V gene (reference sequence). V lost 0 bases, J lost 4 bases, and 12 bases lay in between. CDR3 length: 15 residues. The CDR3 region has the DNA TGTGCCAGCAGCCAAGAAAGACAGAGTGCCTATGGCTACACCTTC. Translating gives CASSQERQSAYGYTF.

J is TRBJ1-5 and V is TRBV18; tentatively, D is TRBD1 (6 bases). CDR1 is KGHSH, CDR2 LQKENI, per germline. This CDR3 is 15 amino acids long. V lost 3 bases and J 2 bases, leaving 11 bases between the germline ends. The CDR3 bases are TGTGCCAGCTCACCTCCCTACAGGGGCAATCAGCCCCAGCATTTT. This gives the protein CASSPPYRGNQPQHF.

The chain carries TRBV9 and TRBJ2-1; 13 nucleotides match TRBD2. CDR1 is SGDLS, CDR2 YYNGEE, per germline. V dropped 3 bases and J dropped 3; count of bases not matched to a gene: 12. CDR3 length: 19 residues. The CDR3 region is CASSGRLAGGNKGYNEQFF. The CDR3 nucleotides read TGTGCCAGCAGCGGGAGACTAGCGGGAGGAAATAAGGGCTACAATGAGCAGTTCTTC.

The chain links TRBV7-9 to TRBJ2-7, with 10 bases that match TRBD1. The CDR3 contains 15 residues. The germline gives CDR1 SEHNR, CDR2 FQNEAQ (reference sequence). Unmatched junction bases numbered 4, after V lost 4 bases and J lost 1 base. CDR3 sequence: CASSSGTGESYEQYF. CDR3 in DNA: TGTGCCAGCAGCTCAGGGACAGGGGAATCCTACGAGCAGTACTTC.

The chain couples TRBV6-6 to TRBJ1-1, with D possibly being TRBD1 (5 bases). In germline, CDR1 is MNHNY, CDR2 SVGAGI (reference sequence). The CDR3 loop spans 13 amino acids. V shed 6 bases and J shed 0 bases, with 8 bases lying between them. This CDR3 reads CASRDRLNTEAFF. DNA of the CDR3: TGTGCCAGCAGAGACAGACTGAACACTGAAGCTTTCTTT.

J is TRBJ1-2 and V is TRBV6-5; D is unclear. V lost 6 bases, J lost 2 bases, and 4 bases lay in between. Germline loops: CDR1 MNHEY, CDR2 SVGAGI. The CDR3 is 11 residues long. CDR3 DNA sequence: TGTGCCAGCAGCGAGAACTATGGCTACACCTTC. Its protein product is CASSENYGYTF.

The chain joins TRBV28 to TRBJ1-3; the D gene is possibly TRBD1 (6 bases). The CDR3 consists of 16 residues. Germline lookup yields CDR1 MDHEN and CDR2 SYDVKM. Trimming took 6 bases from V and 0 from J, leaving 15 bases between them. CDR3 nucleotide sequence: TGTGCCAGCAGCTCCGGAGACAGGTTCTCTGGAAACACCATATATTTT. This gives the protein CASSSGDRFSGNTIYF. Full variable domain (missing parts from reference TRBV28 and TRBJ1-3): DVKVTQSSRYLVKRTGEKVFLECVQDMDHENMFWYRQDPGLGLRLIYFSYDVKMKEKGDIPEGYSVSREKKERFSLILESASTNQTSMYLCASSSGDRFSGNTIYFGEGSWLTVV.

The chain couples TRBV11-3 to TRBJ2-2; tentative D call: TRBD1 (6 bases). The V end was cut by 4 bases, the J end by 6 bases, with 18 bases between. CDR3 length: 16 residues. CDR1 and CDR2 (germline): SGHNT, YENEEA. DNA for the CDR3: TGTGCCAGCAGCTCAGGACAGTTGAGTGCGCCCGGGGAGCTGTTTTTT. Residues: CASSSGQLSAPGELFF.

V is TRBV4-1 and J is TRBJ2-1; TRBD1 might be the D (6 bases). The CDR3 spans 18 residues. The V end was cut by 0 bases, the J end by 4 bases, with 19 bases between. CDR1 MGHRA and CDR2 YSYEKL come from the germline V gene. CDR3 in amino acids: CASSQDSTGHPSYNEQFF. For the CDR3, the DNA is TGCGCCAGCAGCCAAGACTCCACGGGACACCCCTCTTACAATGAGCAGTTCTTC.

V gene TRBV12-3 or TRBV12-4 combines with J gene TRBJ1-2, with TRBD1 matching over 7 bases. The ends lost 6 bases at V and 2 bases at J; junction bases unmatched: 3. The CDR3 totals 13 residues. This CDR3 is CASSRDRNYGYTF. In DNA form, the CDR3 reads TGTGCCAGCAGCAGGGACAGAAACTATGGCTACACCTTC.

The rearrangement uses TRBV7-3 and TRBJ2-5; 7 bases are shared with TRBD1. The CDR3 sequence is 17 residues long. Germline trimming cut 0 bases from V and 0 bases from J; bases unmatched to any gene: 7. Germline-derived CDR1 and CDR2 are SGHTA and FQGTGA. The CDR3: CASSLTTGFGNQETQYF. Here the CDR3 DNA reads TGTGCCAGCAGCTTAACGACAGGGTTCGGGAACCAAGAGACCCAGTACTTC.

This clone appeared a single time. The CDR3 DNA reads as TGTGCCAGCACCGTTGACAGTCCTAGCAATCAGCCCCAGCATTTT. Translated: CASTVDSPSNQPQHF. The chain carries TRBV28 and TRBJ1-5, with a tentative D call TRBD1 (5 bases). The CDR3 length is 15 residues. Germline CDR1 and CDR2: MDHEN and SYDVKM. Trimming took 7 bases from V and 0 from J, leaving 13 bases between them.

This chain uses TRBV7-8 with TRBJ2-5; 7 nucleotides agree with TRBD1. V shed 5 bases and J 0 bases; nucleotides not matched to a gene: 3. CDR1 SGHVS and CDR2 FQNEAQ come from the germline V gene. This CDR3 has 14 amino acids. CDR3 loop: CASSPGQHQETQYF. CDR3 bases: TGTGCCAGCAGCCCGGGACAGCACCAAGAGACCCAGTACTTC. Looking up the rest from reference TRBV7-8 and TRBJ2-5 gives the full variable domain: GAGVSQSPRYKVAKRGQDVALRCDPISGHVSLFWYQQALGQGPEFLTYFQNEAQLDKSGLPSDRFFAERPEGSVSTLKIQRTQQEDSAVYLCASSPGQHQETQYFGPGTRLLVL.

The V gene is TRBV3-1 (or the pseudogene TRBV3-2), the J gene TRBJ2-1, with D tentatively TRBD1 (6 bases). Germline assignment: CDR1 LGHDT and CDR2 YNNKEL (reference sequence). The CDR3 has 15 amino acids. V gave up 4 bases and J gave up 12 bases, with 22 bases separating them. CDR3 sequence reads: CASSLRDTNLGMQFF. CDR3 DNA sequence: TGTGCCAGCAGCCTCCGGGACACTAACCTCGGGATGCAGTTCTTC.

This sequence joins TRBV28 and TRBJ2-1; D possibly corresponds to TRBD1 (6 bases). The CDR3 is 11 amino acids. The germline V gene encodes CDR1 MDHEN and CDR2 SYDVKM. Trimming pared 3 bases from V and 14 bases from J, leaving 11 bases between. The CDR3 sequence is CASSLGAFKFF. CDR3 nucleotides: TGTGCCAGCAGTTTGGGGGCTTTTAAGTTCTTC.

The V gene is TRBV6-5, the J gene TRBJ2-2; TRBD2 aligns across 8 bases. The CDR3 is 14 residues long. With 2 bases clipped from V and 6 bases from J, the junction kept 2 bases outside the gene matches. Germline-derived CDR1 and CDR2 are MNHEY and SVGAGI. CDR3: CASSYAGGAGELFF. DNA of the CDR3: TGTGCCAGCAGTTACGCGGGGGGCGCCGGGGAGCTGTTTTTT.

The V call is TRBV28, the J call TRBJ1-1, with D unclear. Germline values: CDR1 MDHEN, CDR2 SYDVKM. The CDR3 has 16 residues. Trimming pared 3 bases from V and 0 bases from J, leaving 14 bases between. CDR3 region: CASSFSWRPMNTEAFF. CDR3 sequence (DNA): TGTGCCAGCAGTTTCTCGTGGCGGCCCATGAACACTGAAGCTTTCTTT.

The chain has TRBV6-1 and TRBJ2-2; 16 positions match TRBD2. Losses at the gene ends were 3 bases for V and 0 bases for J; bases not matched to a gene: 4. This CDR3 has 19 amino acids. Germline-derived CDR1 and CDR2 are MNHNS and SASEGT. The CDR3 reads CASSDPGLAGGSNTGELFF. The CDR3 nucleotides read TGTGCCAGCAGTGATCCGGGACTAGCGGGAGGGTCGAACACCGGGGAGCTGTTTTTT.

The chain uses TRBV5-4 and TRBJ2-3; no firm D call. The V end was cut by 2 bases, the J end by 0 bases, with 4 bases between. CDR3 length: 13 residues. Germline CDR1 reads SGHNT; CDR2 reads YYREEE (reference sequence). Here the CDR3 reads CASSLASTDTQYF. DNA for the CDR3: TGTGCCAGCAGCTTAGCGAGCACAGATACGCAGTATTTT.